This is a list of T cell receptor beta chains from one sample in a study of blood T cells in healthy people across ages. TCRdb re-called the 5' RACE reads through MiXCR, storing one row per CDR3 protein. Of roughly 1,800,000 distinct CDR3 sequences listed, roughly 49% are singletons. The sample comprised blood. The receptors stem from a middle-aged woman in good health. CDR3s include the opening cysteine and the closing phenylalanine or tryptophan. A D gene is named only where the DNA matches it firmly.

cdr3_length	v_call	d_call	cdr3_aa
16	TRBV7-2	TRBD1	CASSLYFGQVGYEQYF
14	TRBV5-1	NA	CASSEITGLDTQYF
16	TRBV27	TRBD2	CASSLTFTGGPNEQFF
14	TRBV4-2	TRBD1	CASSQETGYETQYF
17	TRBV28	NA	CASSATRGAVAKNIQYF
14	TRBV25-1	NA	CASSEYTGEETQYF
16	TRBV20-1	TRBD2	CSARPIAGGIYNEQFF
17	TRBV4-2	NA	CASSQGETEGLPNEQFF
18	TRBV5-1	NA	CVSSKPGGRPSGANVLTF
14	TRBV20-1	NA	CSASTDRMNTEAFF
15	TRBV5-1	NA	CASSFRPGSIDEQYF
15	TRBV29-1	TRBD1	CSVEKGQGEGEKLFF
15	TRBV5-1	NA	CASRTAAGSYNEQFF
16	TRBV25-1	NA	CASSKGSGTSNYGYTF
15	TRBV11-2	NA	CASSLVGMHTDTQYF
12	TRBV29-1	NA	CSVDRDNYGYTF
18	TRBV6-5	TRBD1	CASSYSFPKLDRSYGYTF
16	TRBV5-6	NA	CASSFPSLGSYNEQFF
17	TRBV28	TRBD1	CASRLFRTGFSNQPQHF
14	TRBV7-2	NA	CASSLGGFNTEAFF
14	TRBV9	NA	CASSLRGDAETQYF
15	TRBV12-3/TRBV12-4	NA	CASSPGDPGQETQYF
13	TRBV25-1	NA	CASRRNSQGEAFF
11	TRBV6-6	NA	CAGSRGETQFF
14	TRBV7-2	NA	CASSLNEVWETQYF
14	TRBV11-3	NA	CASSFAKSTDTQYF
17	TRBV5-1	TRBD2	CASRPGLAGADQETQYF
15	TRBV24-1	NA	CATSDRDMHSYEQYF
16	TRBV20-1	TRBD1	CSARPGTDQFKNIQYF
12	TRBV5-8	NA	CASSMASLEQYF
16	TRBV3-1	TRBD2	CASSPGLAGRKNIQYF